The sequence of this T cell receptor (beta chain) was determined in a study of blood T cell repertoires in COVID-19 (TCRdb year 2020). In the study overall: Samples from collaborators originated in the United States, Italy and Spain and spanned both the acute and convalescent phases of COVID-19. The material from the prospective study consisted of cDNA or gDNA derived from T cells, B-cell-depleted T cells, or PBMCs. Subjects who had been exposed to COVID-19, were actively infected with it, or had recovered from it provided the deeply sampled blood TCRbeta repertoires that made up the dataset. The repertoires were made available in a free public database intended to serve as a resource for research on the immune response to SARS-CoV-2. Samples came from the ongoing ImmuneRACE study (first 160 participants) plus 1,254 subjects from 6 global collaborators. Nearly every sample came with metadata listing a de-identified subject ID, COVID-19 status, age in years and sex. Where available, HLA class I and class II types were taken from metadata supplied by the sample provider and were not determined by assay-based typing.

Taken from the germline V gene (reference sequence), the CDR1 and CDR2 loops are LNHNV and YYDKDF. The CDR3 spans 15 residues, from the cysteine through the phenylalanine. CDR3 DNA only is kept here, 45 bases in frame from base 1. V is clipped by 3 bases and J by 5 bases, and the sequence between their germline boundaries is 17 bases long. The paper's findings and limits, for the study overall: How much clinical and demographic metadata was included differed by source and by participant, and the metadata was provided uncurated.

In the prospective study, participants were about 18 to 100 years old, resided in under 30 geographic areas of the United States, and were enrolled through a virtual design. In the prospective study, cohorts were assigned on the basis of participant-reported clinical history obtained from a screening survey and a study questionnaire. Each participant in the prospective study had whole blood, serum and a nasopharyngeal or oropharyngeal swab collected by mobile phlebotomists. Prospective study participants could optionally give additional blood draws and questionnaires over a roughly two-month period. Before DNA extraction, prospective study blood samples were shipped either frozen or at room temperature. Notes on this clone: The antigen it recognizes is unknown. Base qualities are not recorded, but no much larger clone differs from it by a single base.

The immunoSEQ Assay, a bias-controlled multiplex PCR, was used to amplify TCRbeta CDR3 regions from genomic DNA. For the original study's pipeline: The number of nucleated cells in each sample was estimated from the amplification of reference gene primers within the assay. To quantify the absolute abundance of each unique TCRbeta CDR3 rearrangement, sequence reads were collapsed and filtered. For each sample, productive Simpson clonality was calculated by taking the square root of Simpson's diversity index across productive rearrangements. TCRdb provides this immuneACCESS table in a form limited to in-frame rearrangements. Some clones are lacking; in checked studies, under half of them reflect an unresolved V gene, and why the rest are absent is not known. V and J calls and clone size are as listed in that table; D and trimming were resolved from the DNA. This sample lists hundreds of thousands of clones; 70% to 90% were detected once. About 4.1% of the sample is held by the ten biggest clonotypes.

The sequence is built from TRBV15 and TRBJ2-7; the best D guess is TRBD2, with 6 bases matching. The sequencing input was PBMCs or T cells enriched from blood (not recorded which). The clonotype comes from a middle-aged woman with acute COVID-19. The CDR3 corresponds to CATSRGRDRGNEQYF. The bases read TGTGCCACCAGCAGGGGCAGGGACCGGGGGAACGAGCAGTACTTC.